A selection of T cell receptor beta chains follows, all from one sample in a study of vaccination effects on CD4 cells after COVID-19. Generated by immunoSEQ multiplex PCR, the TCRdb table keeps only in-frame clones and is missing some. The sample carries around 33,000 clones, around three fifths recorded once. Their antigens remain unidentified. The sample was CD4+ T cells from PBMCs cultured with SARS-CoV-2 spike peptides, taken after COVID-19 vaccination. The receptors shown here come from a human donor who received a COVID-19 vaccine. CDR3s include the opening cysteine and the closing phenylalanine or tryptophan. A D gene is named only where the DNA matches it firmly. For some rows the clone size is stated as once, few or many, or as a class when expanded; others skip it.

TRBV6-5	.	.	TRBJ2-3	TGTGCCAGCAGTTACTCGTACGCCCGCACAGATACGCAGTATTTT	CASSYSYARTDTQYF
TRBV5-1	.	once	TRBJ1-5	TGCGCCAGCAGCCCGGAGGCGGGGGGCAATCAGCCCCAGCATTTT	CASSPEAGGNQPQHF
TRBV27	TRBD2	.	TRBJ2-7	TGTGCCAGCAGCCGAGCGGGGGGGGTTAACTACGAGCAGTACTTC	CASSRAGGVNYEQYF
TRBV10-3	.	few	TRBJ2-7	TGTGCCATCAGTGAGTACGAGGGGCGGGAGCAGTACTTC	CAISEYEGREQYF
TRBV24-1	.	.	TRBJ2-1	TGTGCCACCAGTGAGAGGGTAAACAATGAGCAGTTCTTC	CATSERVNNEQFF
TRBV7-6	.	few	TRBJ2-3	TGTGCCAGCAGCTTAGCCCTAGCGTCGGCAGATACGCAGTATTTT	CASSLALASADTQYF
TRBV3-1/TRBV3-2	.	few	TRBJ1-5	TGTGCCAGCAGTTCGGACACCTCGGGTCAGCCCCAGCATTTT	CASSSDTSGQPQHF
TRBV5-1	.	.	TRBJ2-2	TGCGCCAGCAGCTTGGCGGCAGGAGGCACCGGGGAGCTGTTTTTT	CASSLAAGGTGELFF
TRBV5-4	.	.	TRBJ1-1	TGTGCCAGCAGCAGGATAGACAGGAACACTGAAGCTTTCTTT	CASSRIDRNTEAFF
TRBV5-1	.	.	TRBJ1-4	TGCGCCAGCAGCTTAATAAGGGGGGATGAAAAACTGTTTTTT	CASSLIRGDEKLFF
TRBV11-2	TRBD1	.	TRBJ2-4	TGTGCCAGCAGCTTGGGGACAGGGTGGGCCAAAAACATTCAGTACTTC	CASSLGTGWAKNIQYF
TRBV6-1	TRBD1	few	TRBJ1-1	TGTGCCAGCAGTCTACAGGGGACCGCTGAAGCTTTCTTT	CASSLQGTAEAFF
TRBV6-5	.	.	TRBJ2-3	TGTGCCAGCAGTTATTGGCGGGCCGAGGATACGCAGTATTTT	CASSYWRAEDTQYF
TRBV6-5	.	.	TRBJ2-3	TGTGCCACCCTCCCAACGTTGGGGGGAGACCAGTATTTT	CATLPTLGGDQYF
TRBV19	.	.	TRBJ1-5	TGTGCCAGTAGTTTTCAGGGGAACGGTCAGCCCCAGCATTTT	CASSFQGNGQPQHF
TRBV7-9	TRBD1	.	TRBJ1-2	TGTGCCAGCAGGGGGAGGGACAGGCAGAAAGGCTACACCTTC	CASRGRDRQKGYTF
TRBV2	TRBD2	.	TRBJ2-5	TGTGCCAGCAGTGAAGAAGCGGGAGTTGGGGAGACCCAGTACTTC	CASSEEAGVGETQYF
TRBV18	.	few	TRBJ2-7	TGTGCCAGCTCCCCAAGCTCCTACGAGCAGTACTTC	CASSPSSYEQYF
TRBV30	TRBD1	.	TRBJ1-2	TGTGCCTGGAGTGTAGACTTAAGTCGGTTAGGGACAGGTTTTAACTATGGCTACACCTTC	CAWSVDLSRLGTGFNYGYTF
TRBV29-1	TRBD2	.	TRBJ2-7	TGCAGCGTTGATGGGGCTAGCGGGAGGAGCTCCTACGAGCAGTACTTC	CSVDGASGRSSYEQYF
TRBV27	TRBD1	.	TRBJ2-7	TGTGCCAGTCAACCGGGACAGGGGTCCTACGAGCAGTACTTC	CASQPGQGSYEQYF
TRBV6-5	.	.	TRBJ1-5	TGTGCCAGCAGTCCTCTCCGGACAGATAATCAGCCCCAGCATTTT	CASSPLRTDNQPQHF
TRBV3-1/TRBV3-2	TRBD1	.	TRBJ1-1	TGTGCCAGCAGCCATGAGGGGGCCCGGGGGACTGAAGCTTTCTTT	CASSHEGARGTEAFF
TRBV5-6	.	once	TRBJ2-5	TGTGCCAGCAGCTTTAGCCCAAAAGAGACCCAGTACTTC	CASSFSPKETQYF
TRBV10-3	TRBD1	.	TRBJ2-7	TGTGCCATCAGTGTCCGACAGGGAGAGGACGAGCAGTACTTC	CAISVRQGEDEQYF
TRBV5-4	TRBD2	.	TRBJ2-5	TGTGCCAGCAGTTCCGGGACTAGGAGCGAGACCCAGTACTTC	CASSSGTRSETQYF
TRBV6-2/TRBV6-3	.	.	TRBJ1-3	TGTGCCAGCAGCCCTGGGGTGCCTGGAAACACCATATATTTT	CASSPGVPGNTIYF